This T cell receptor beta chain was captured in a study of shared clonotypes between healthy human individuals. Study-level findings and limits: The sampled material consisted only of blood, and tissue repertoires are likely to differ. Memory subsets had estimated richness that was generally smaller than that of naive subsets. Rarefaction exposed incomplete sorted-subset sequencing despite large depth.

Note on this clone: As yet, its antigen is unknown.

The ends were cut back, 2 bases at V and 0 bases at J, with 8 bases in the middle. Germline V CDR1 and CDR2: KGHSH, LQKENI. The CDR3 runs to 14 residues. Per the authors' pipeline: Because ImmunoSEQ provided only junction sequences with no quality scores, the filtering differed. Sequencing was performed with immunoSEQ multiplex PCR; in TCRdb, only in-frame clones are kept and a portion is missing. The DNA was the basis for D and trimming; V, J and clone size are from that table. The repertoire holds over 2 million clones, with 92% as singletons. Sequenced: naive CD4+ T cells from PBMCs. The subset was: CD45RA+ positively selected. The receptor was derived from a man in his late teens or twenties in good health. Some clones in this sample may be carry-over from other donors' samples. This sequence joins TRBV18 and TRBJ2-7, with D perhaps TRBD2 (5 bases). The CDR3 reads CASSPYGNSYEQYF. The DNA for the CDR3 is TGTGCCAGCTCACCATACGGGAACTCCTACGAGCAGTACTTC.